This TCR beta chain was retrieved from a study of cytomegalovirus exposure and HLA in healthy donors. General observations from the study: Sequencing likely generated an artifact that appeared as a cluster of highly shared sequence variants. Several of the most significant clusters were apparently associated with common viral pathogens in a later analysis. For most TCR sequences rarity was the rule, although some public TCRs occurred in many donors.

Primers for the PCR totalled 60 Vbeta and 13 Jbeta. Clones were sequenced by immunoSEQ multiplex PCR, and TCRdb holds only the in-frame ones, with some missing. This sample's clone table lists tens of thousands of clones. As for this clone: Its target is not known.

CDR3 length: 16 amino acids. Per germline, CDR1 SEHNR and CDR2 FQNEAQ (reference sequence). The trim removed 4 bases at V and 0 bases at J, leaving 8 bases unmatched. The receptor was isolated from a man aged 45 to 65 in good health and CMV-seronegative. The chain has TRBV7-9 and TRBJ1-1; TRBD1 aligns across 7 bases. The material sequenced was PBMCs. The CDR3 sequence is CASSSLGQNLNTEAFF. The DNA for the CDR3 is TGTGCCAGCAGCTCATTGGGACAGAACCTGAACACTGAAGCTTTCTTT.